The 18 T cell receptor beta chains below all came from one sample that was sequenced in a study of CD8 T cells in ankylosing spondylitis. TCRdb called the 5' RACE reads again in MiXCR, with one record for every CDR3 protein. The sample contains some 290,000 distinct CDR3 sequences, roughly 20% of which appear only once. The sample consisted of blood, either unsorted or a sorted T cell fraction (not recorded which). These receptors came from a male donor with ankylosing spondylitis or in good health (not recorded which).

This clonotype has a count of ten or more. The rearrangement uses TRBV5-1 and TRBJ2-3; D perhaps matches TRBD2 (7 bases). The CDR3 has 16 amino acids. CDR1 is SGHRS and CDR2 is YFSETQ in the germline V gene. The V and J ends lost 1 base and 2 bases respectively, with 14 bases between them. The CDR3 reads CASSLWGGHSTDTQYF. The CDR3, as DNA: TGCGCCAGCAGCTTGTGGGGGGGACACTCCACAGATACGCAGTATTTT.

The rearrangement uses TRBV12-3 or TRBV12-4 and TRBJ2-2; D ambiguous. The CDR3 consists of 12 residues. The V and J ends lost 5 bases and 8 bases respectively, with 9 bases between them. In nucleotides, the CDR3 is TGTGCCAGCAGTCCCAACAAGGGGGAGCTGTTTTTT. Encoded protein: CASSPNKGELFF.

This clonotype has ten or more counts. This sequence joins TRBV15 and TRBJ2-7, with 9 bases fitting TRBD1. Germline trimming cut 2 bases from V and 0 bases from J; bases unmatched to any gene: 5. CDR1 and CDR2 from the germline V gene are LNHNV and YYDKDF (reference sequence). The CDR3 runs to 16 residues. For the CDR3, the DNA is TGTGCCACCAGCAGACAAGGACAGGGGTCCTCCTACGAGCAGTACGTC. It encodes CATSRQGQGSSYEQYV.

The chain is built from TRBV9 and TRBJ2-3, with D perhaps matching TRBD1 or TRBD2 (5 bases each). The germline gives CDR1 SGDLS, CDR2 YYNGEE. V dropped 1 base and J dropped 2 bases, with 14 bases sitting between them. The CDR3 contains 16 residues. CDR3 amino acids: CASSVTSGRFTDTQYF. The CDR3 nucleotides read TGTGCCAGCAGCGTAACGTCGGGGCGGTTCACAGATACGCAGTATTTT.

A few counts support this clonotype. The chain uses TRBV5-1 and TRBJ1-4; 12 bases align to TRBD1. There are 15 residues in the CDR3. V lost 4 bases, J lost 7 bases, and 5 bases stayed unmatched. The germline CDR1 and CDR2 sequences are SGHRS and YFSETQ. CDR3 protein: CASSTGTGGGEKLFF. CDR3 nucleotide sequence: TGCGCCAGCAGCACAGGGACAGGGGGCGGTGAAAAACTGTTTTTT. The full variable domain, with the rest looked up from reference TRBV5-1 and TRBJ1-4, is KAGVTQTPRYLIKTRGQQVTLSCSPISGHRSVSWYQQTPGQGLQFLFEYFSETQRNKGNFPGRFSGRQFSNSRSEMNVSTLELGDSALYLCASSTGTGGGEKLFFGSGTQLSVL.

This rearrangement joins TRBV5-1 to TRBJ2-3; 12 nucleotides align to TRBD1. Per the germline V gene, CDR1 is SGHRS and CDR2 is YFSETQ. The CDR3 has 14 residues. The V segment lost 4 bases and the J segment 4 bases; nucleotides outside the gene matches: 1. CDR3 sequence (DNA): TGCGCCAGCAGCGGGGACAGGGGGCCAGATACGCAGTATTTT. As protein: CASSGDRGPDTQYF.

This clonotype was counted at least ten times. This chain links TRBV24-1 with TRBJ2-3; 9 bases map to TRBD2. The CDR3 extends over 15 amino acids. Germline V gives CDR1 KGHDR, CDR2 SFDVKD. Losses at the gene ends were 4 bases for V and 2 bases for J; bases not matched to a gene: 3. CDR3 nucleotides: TGTGCCACCAGTGACGGGACTAGCCACACAGATACGCAGTATTTT. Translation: CATSDGTSHTDTQYF.

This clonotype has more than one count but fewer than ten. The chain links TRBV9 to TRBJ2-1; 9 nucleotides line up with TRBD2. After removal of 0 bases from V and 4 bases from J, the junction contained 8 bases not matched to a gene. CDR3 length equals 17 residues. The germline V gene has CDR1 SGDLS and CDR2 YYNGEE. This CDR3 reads CASSVGGSGRRYNEQFF. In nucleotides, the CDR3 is TGTGCCAGCAGCGTAGGTGGTAGCGGGAGACGTTACAATGAGCAGTTCTTC.

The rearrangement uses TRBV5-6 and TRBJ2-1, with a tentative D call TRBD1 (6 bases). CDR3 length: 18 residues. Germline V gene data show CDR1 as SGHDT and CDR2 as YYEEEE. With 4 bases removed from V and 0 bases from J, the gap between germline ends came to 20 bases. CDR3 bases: TGTGCCAGCAGCGGGACAATCAGCCAAGCTAGCTCCTACAATGAGCAGTTCTTC. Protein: CASSGTISQASSYNEQFF.

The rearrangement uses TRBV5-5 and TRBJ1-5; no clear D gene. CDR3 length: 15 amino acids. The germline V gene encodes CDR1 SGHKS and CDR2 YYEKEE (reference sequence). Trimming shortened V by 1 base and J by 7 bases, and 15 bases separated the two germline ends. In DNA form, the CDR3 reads TGTGCCAGCAGCTTGCGGTTTAGGACGGAGCAGCCCCAGCATTTT. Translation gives CASSLRFRTEQPQHF.

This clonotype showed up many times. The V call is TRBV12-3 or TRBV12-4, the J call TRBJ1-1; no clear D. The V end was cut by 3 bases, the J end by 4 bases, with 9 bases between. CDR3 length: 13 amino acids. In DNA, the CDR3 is TGTGCCAGCAGTTTTTCCATTTTCACTGAAGCTTTCTTT. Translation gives CASSFSIFTEAFF.

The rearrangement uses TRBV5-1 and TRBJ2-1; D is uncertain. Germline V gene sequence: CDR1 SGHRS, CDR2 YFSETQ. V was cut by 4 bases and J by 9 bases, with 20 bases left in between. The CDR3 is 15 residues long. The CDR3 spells CASSHGRSSVGEQFF. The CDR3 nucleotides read TGCGCCAGCAGCCACGGACGGAGCTCCGTGGGTGAGCAGTTCTTC.

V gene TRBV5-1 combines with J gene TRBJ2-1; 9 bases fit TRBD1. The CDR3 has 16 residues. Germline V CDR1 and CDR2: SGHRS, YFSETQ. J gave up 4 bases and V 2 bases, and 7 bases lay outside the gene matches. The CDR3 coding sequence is TGCGCCAGCAGCTTACTGGACAGGGGATTTTACAATGAGCAGTTCTTC. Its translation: CASSLLDRGFYNEQFF.

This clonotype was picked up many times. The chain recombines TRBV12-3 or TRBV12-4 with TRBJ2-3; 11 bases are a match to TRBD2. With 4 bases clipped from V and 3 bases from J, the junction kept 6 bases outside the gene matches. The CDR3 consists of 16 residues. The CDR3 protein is CASSYYSGGGTDTQYF. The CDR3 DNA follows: TGTGCCAGCAGTTACTATAGCGGGGGGGGGACAGATACGCAGTATTTT.

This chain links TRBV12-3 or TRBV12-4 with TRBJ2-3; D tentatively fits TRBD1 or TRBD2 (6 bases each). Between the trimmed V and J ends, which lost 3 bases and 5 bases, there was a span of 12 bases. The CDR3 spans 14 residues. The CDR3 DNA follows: TGTGCCAGCAGTTTCCAGGGGCGGGGAGATACGCAGTATTTT. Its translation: CASSFQGRGDTQYF.

The CDR3 nucleotides read TGTGCCACCAGCAGAGGAGCGGGGACTTCAGATACGCAGTATTTT. The encoded protein is CATSRGAGTSDTQYF. The chain recombines TRBV15 with TRBJ2-3, with TRBD2 matching over 7 bases. The germline gives CDR1 LNHNV, CDR2 YYDKDF (reference sequence). There are 15 residues in the CDR3. V was pared by 1 base and J by 4 bases, with 5 bases of the junction left unmatched. Full variable domain (remainder filled in from reference TRBV15 and TRBJ2-3): DAMVIQNPRYQVTQFGKPVTLSCSQTLNHNVMYWYQQKSSQAPKLLFHYYDKDFNNEADTPDNFQSRRPNTSFCFLDIRSPGLGDTAMYLCATSRGAGTSDTQYFGPGTRLTVL.

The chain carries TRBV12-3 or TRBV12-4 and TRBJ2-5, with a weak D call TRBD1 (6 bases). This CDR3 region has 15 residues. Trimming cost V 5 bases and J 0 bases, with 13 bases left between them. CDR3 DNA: TGTGCCAGCAGTCGACCGACAGGAAACCAAGAGACCCAGTACTTC. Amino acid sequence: CASSRPTGNQETQYF.

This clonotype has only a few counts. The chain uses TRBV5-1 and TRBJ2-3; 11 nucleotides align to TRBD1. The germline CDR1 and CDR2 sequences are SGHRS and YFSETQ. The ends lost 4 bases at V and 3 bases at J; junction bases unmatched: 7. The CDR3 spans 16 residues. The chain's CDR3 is CASSPGQGAGTDTQYF. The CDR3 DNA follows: TGCGCCAGCAGCCCAGGACAGGGGGCAGGAACAGATACGCAGTATTTT.